This TCR beta chain was identified during a study of cytomegalovirus exposure and HLA in healthy donors. Points from the study as a whole: In vitro work confirmed that a few CMV-associated chains recognize CMV antigens. Sequencing probably produced one cluster of sequence variants that were highly shared. CMV serostatus was the sole immune exposure information available.

Germline-derived CDR1 and CDR2 are SGHRS and YFSETQ. J was trimmed by 5 bases and V by 6 bases; bases with no gene match: 6. The CDR3 runs to 14 residues. Researchers ran the PCR with 60 Vbeta and 13 Jbeta primers. Method: immunoSEQ multiplex PCR; TCRdb's copy keeps in-frame clones and lacks some. This table holds 150,000 to 200,000 clones, over 60% found once. About this clone: Its antigen is not known.

The chain uses TRBV5-1 and TRBJ2-5; 11 bases line up with TRBD1. The clonotype was recovered from a man between 45 and 60 years old in good health and CMV-seropositive. Source material: PBMCs. This chain's CDR3 is CASIEGQGVETQYF. Written as DNA, the CDR3 is TGCGCCAGCATCGAGGGACAGGGGGTCGAGACCCAGTACTTC.